The clone carrying this T cell receptor (beta chain) was picked up a small number of times. No antigen is known for it. This entry comes from a study of glioma-infiltrating T cells. Using RNA template, CDR3s of TCR alpha and beta were amplified with iRepertoire arm-PCR. Input was roughly 85-450 ng of tissue mRNA or PBMC total RNA. TCRdb passed the multiplex PCR reads through MiXCR, listing each CDR3 protein once. This table holds approximately 110,000 distinct CDR3 sequences, around 23% found once. V shed 5 bases and J shed 1 base, with 14 bases lying between them. This CDR3 region has 16 residues. Study-level results: Tissue-blood divergence was below expectation in non-neoplastic patients, above in gliomas. Tissue and blood shared very few CDR3 sequences.

Sequencing input: glioma tissue, nonneoplastic brain tissue, or PBMCs (not recorded which). The genes are TRBV12-3 or TRBV12-4 and TRBJ2-2; D gene unclear. This TCR came from a human donor with low-grade glioma or glioblastoma, undergoing nonglioma brain surgery, or in good health (not recorded which). The CDR3 here is CASSRSGGLNTGELFF. CDR3 nucleotide sequence: TGTGCCAGCAGTCGCTCGGGTGGGTTGAACACCGGGGAGCTGTTTTTT.